The present entry profiles one T cell receptor (beta chain) with its context. The antigen is undetermined. The sample originates from a study of cytomegalovirus exposure and HLA in healthy donors. Study-wide findings and caveats: Researchers catalogued 150 or so TCR beta chains as cytomegalovirus-associated. According to a later analysis, most TCR beta chains associated with CMV appeared HLA-restricted. Analyses of presence and absence presupposed an approximately uniform sequencing depth across donors. Among the sequence variants, a highly shared cluster was likely an artifact of sequencing.

The study ran its PCR with 60 Vbeta and 13 Jbeta primers. Assay used: immunoSEQ multiplex PCR; TCRdb lists only in-frame clones, some missing. The sample yields 170,000 or so clones, around 79% seen once. Sequenced input: PBMCs. This receptor was obtained from a woman aged 40 to 50 in good health and CMV-seronegative.

CDR3 sequence: CASSARGTVGYEQYF. As DNA, the CDR3 is TGTGCCAGCAGCGCGAGAGGGACAGTAGGGTACGAGCAGTACTTC. The chain employs TRBV13 and TRBJ2-7; 7 bases are a match to TRBD1. V lost 5 bases to trimming and J lost 4 bases; unmatched junction nucleotides: 11. The CDR3 covers 15 residues. The germline gives CDR1 PRHDT, CDR2 FYEKMQ (reference sequence).